The 25 T cell receptor beta chains in this list originate from one sample, sequenced in a study of CD8 T cells in Susac syndrome. When the RNA was reverse transcribed, random hexamers were used with an input of about 0.5 to 1 ug. TCRdb itself ran the immunoSEQ multiplex PCR reads through MiXCR, one entry per CDR3 protein. The repertoire holds approximately 150,000 distinct CDR3 sequences, with roughly 80% as singletons. What was sequenced was CD8+ T cells from PBMCs. The origin of the receptors is a human donor with multiple sclerosis.

The J gene is TRBJ2-2, the V gene TRBV19, with D perhaps TRBD1 (5 bases). Germline assignment: CDR1 LNHDA and CDR2 SQIVND (reference sequence). The V gene lost 5 bases and the J gene lost 2 bases, with 15 bases spanning the gap. This CDR3 is built from 16 residues. This chain's CDR3 is CASSSFVQANTGELFF. In DNA form, the CDR3 reads TGTGCCAGTAGTTCTTTCGTACAGGCAAACACCGGGGAGCTGTTTTTT. The whole variable domain, remainder taken from reference TRBV19 and TRBJ2-2, is DGGITQSPKYLFRKEGQNVTLSCEQNLNHDAMYWYRQDPGQGLRLIYYSQIVNDFQKGDIAEGYSVSREKKESFPLTVTSAQKNPTAFYLCASSSFVQANTGELFFGEGSRLTVL.

This clonotype has just one count. This chain uses TRBV19 with TRBJ2-7; TRBD1 is a possible D gene (5 bases). CDR1 and CDR2 from the germline V gene are LNHDA and SQIVND (reference sequence). The CDR3 covers 14 residues. The V gene lost 3 bases and the J gene lost 1 base, with 10 bases spanning the gap. DNA for the CDR3: TGTGCCAGTAGTATCGTACAGGAGTCCTACGAGCAGTACTTC. The encoded protein is CASSIVQESYEQYF.

V usage is TRBV20-1 and J usage is TRBJ2-5, with TRBD2 matching 8 bases. The CDR3 runs to 15 residues. V trimming: 3 bases; J trimming: 0 bases; junction bases outside the gene matches: 6. The V gene's germline CDR1 is DFQATT and CDR2 SNEGSKA (reference sequence). As DNA, the CDR3 is TGCAGTGCTAGGTTGGCTAGCGGGTACCAAGAGACCCAGTACTTC. This sequence encodes CSARLASGYQETQYF.

This clonotype has more than one count but fewer than ten. This chain uses TRBV4-3 with TRBJ2-7; D unclear. Between the trimmed V and J ends, which lost 0 bases and 3 bases, there was a span of 12 bases. The CDR3 consists of 15 residues. CDR1 LGHNA and CDR2 YSLEER come from the germline V gene. The CDR3, as DNA: TGCGCCAGCAGCCAAGAACCAGGTTCTCTCTACGAGCAGTACTTC. This encodes CASSQEPGSLYEQYF.

The sample holds one count of this clonotype. The chain joins TRBV11-1 to TRBJ2-7, with 8 bases identical to TRBD1. From germline, CDR1 is SGHAT and CDR2 FQDESV (reference sequence). With V trimmed by 5 bases and J by 7 bases, 28 bases remained unmatched. CDR3 length: 20 residues. CDR3 loop: CASSSRDRRESGTTLREQYF. The DNA of the CDR3 is TGTGCCAGCAGCAGCCGGGACAGGAGAGAGTCCGGGACCACCCTACGGGAGCAGTACTTC.

The chain combines TRBV5-1 with TRBJ2-2; D remains unclear. The CDR3 has 15 amino acids. The ends were cut back, 1 base at V and 4 bases at J, with 11 bases in the middle. Per the germline V gene, CDR1 is SGHRS and CDR2 is YFSETQ. Here the CDR3 DNA reads TGCGCCAGCAGCTTGAAGGGCTCTCCCACCGGGGAGCTGTTTTTT. This gives the protein CASSLKGSPTGELFF.

This clonotype was seen a handful of times. The V call is TRBV6-2 or TRBV6-3, the J call TRBJ2-1; TRBD1 might be the D (6 bases). Germline CDR1 reads MNHEY; CDR2 reads SVGEGT. The CDR3 has 13 residues. CDR3 region: CATQGGGYNEQFF. In DNA form, the CDR3 reads TGTGCGACACAGGGTGGTGGGTACAATGAGCAGTTCTTC.

The CDR3 nucleotides read TGCGCCAGCAGCTTGCGGACAGCTACCTACGAGCAGTACTTC. As protein: CASSLRTATYEQYF. The chain combines TRBV5-1 with TRBJ2-7, with D perhaps matching TRBD1 (6 bases). Between the trimmed V and J ends, which lost 1 base and 2 bases, there was a span of 10 bases. CDR3 size: 14 residues. Germline lookup yields CDR1 SGHRS and CDR2 YFSETQ.

The chain carries TRBV9 and TRBJ2-2; D might be TRBD1 (5 bases). Trimming pared 0 bases from V and 6 bases from J, leaving 9 bases between. This CDR3 has 14 amino acids. Looked up from germline, CDR1 is SGDLS and CDR2 is YYNGEE. This CDR3 is CASSVVGAPGELFF. CDR3 nucleotide sequence: TGTGCCAGCAGCGTAGTAGGGGCTCCCGGGGAGCTGTTTTTT.

The rearrangement uses TRBV27 and TRBJ2-3; D is uncertain. CDR1 is MNHEY, CDR2 SMNVEV, per germline (reference sequence). The CDR3 has 13 residues. Trimming shortened V by 4 bases and J by 4 bases, and 9 bases separated the two germline ends. Here the CDR3 DNA reads TGTGCCAGCAGTTCAATGCGCGCAGATACGCAGTATTTT. It translates to CASSSMRADTQYF.

The rearrangement uses TRBV10-3 and TRBJ1-1; 11 bases line up with TRBD1. This CDR3 has 16 amino acids. Germline CDR1 is ENHRY and CDR2 is SYGVKD. V was clipped by 6 bases and J by 3 bases; unmatched bases: 9. The chain's CDR3 is CAISEGQGALDTEAFF. CDR3 sequence (DNA): TGTGCCATCAGCGAAGGACAGGGGGCGCTGGACACTGAAGCTTTCTTT.

The V call is TRBV3-1, the J call TRBJ2-2; TRBD2 matches at 10 bases. This CDR3 contains 15 residues. Germline CDR1 LGHDT, CDR2 YNNKEL (reference sequence). Trimming at V came to 7 bases and at J to 2 bases, leaving 4 bases not matched to a gene. CDR3: CASKTSGINTGELFF. The CDR3 bases are TGTGCCAGCAAAACTAGCGGGATCAACACCGGGGAGCTGTTTTTT.

The chain joins TRBV19 to TRBJ2-3; tentatively, D is TRBD2 (5 bases). In germline, CDR1 is LNHDA, CDR2 SQIVND (reference sequence). Between the trimmed V and J ends, which lost 5 bases and 4 bases, there was a span of 10 bases. This CDR3 has 13 residues. In DNA, the CDR3 is TGTGCCAGTAGTGTGCTAGCAGCAGATACGCAGTATTTT. It is translated as CASSVLAADTQYF.

J is TRBJ2-1 and V is TRBV30, with 7 bases matching TRBD1. Trimming removed 3 bases from V and 10 bases from J; junction bases left unmatched: 12. The CDR3 has 14 residues. The germline CDR1 and CDR2 sequences are GTSNPN and SVGIG (reference sequence). The CDR3 DNA sequence: TGTGCCTGGAGCGGACAGGTTTTGGTATGGGAGCAGTTCTTC. This codes for CAWSGQVLVWEQFF.

CDR3 region: CASSLDRKQNIQYF. The CDR3 coding sequence is TGTGCCAGCAGTTTGGACAGGAAGCAGAACATTCAGTACTTC. The chain carries TRBV27 and TRBJ2-4; TRBD1 matches 7 bases. Per the germline V gene, CDR1 is MNHEY and CDR2 is SMNVEV (reference sequence). The CDR3 contains 14 residues. V lost 3 bases and J lost 7; bases outside the gene matches: 6.

The CDR3 protein is CASKDSLNYGYTF. The CDR3 coding sequence is TGTGCCAGCAAGGACAGTCTAAACTATGGCTACACCTTC. This chain joins TRBV7-9 and TRBJ1-2; perhaps TRBD1 as D (6 bases). Trimming shortened V by 7 bases and J by 2 bases, and 11 bases separated the two germline ends. The germline CDR1 and CDR2 sequences are SEHNR and FQNEAQ (reference sequence). The CDR3 is made up of 13 amino acids.

The chain has TRBV20-1 and TRBJ2-1; tentative D call: TRBD1 (6 bases). The germline gives CDR1 DFQATT, CDR2 SNEGSKA (reference sequence). The V end was cut by 2 bases, the J end by 0 bases, with 14 bases between. This CDR3 spans 16 amino acids. CDR3 region: CSARRAGDNSYNEQFF. The CDR3 DNA sequence: TGCAGTGCTAGAAGAGCAGGGGACAACTCCTACAATGAGCAGTTCTTC.

A word on this clonotype: At one end, the junction sequence differs from germline, possibly due to a read error. The gene calls are TRBV30 and TRBJ2-7, with D perhaps assigned TRBD1 or TRBD2 (5 bases each). Germline V gives CDR1 GTSNPN, CDR2 SVGIG (reference sequence). CDR3 length: 11 amino acids. DNA for the CDR3: TGTGCCATGGCCCCGGGACGGAGTAATTTCTTC. It is translated as CAMAPGRSNFF.

The chain's CDR3 is CASSRRQNYNSPLHF. CDR3 DNA sequence: TGCGCCAGCAGCCGTCGACAGAATTATAATTCACCCCTCCACTTT. The J gene is TRBJ1-6, the V gene TRBV4-1; possible D gene TRBD1, 5 bases. Germline values: CDR1 MGHRA, CDR2 YSYEKL. This CDR3 has 15 amino acids. Trimming shortened V by 4 bases and J by 4 bases, and 11 bases separated the two germline ends.

This clonotype was observed a single time. CDR3 DNA sequence: TGTGCCAGCAGTCCCCCGCCCCCGGATCACACAGCCCCCGAAAAACTGTTTTTT. Protein: CASSPPPPDHTAPEKLFF. The genes are TRBV12-3 or TRBV12-4 and TRBJ1-4; D call uncertain. Trimming left V 5 bases short and J 8 bases short, with 27 bases between. The CDR3 has 18 residues.

This clonotype was observed a single time. The rearrangement links TRBV4-1 to TRBJ1-1; TRBD1 is a possible D gene (6 bases). CDR1 MGHRA and CDR2 YSYEKL come from the germline V gene. The germline V and J ends were trimmed by 4 bases and 6 bases, with 12 bases remaining between them. The CDR3 loop spans 13 amino acids. The CDR3 spells CASSLRGGPEAFF. The CDR3 DNA sequence: TGCGCCAGCAGCCTCCGTGGGGGCCCTGAAGCTTTCTTT.

V usage is TRBV6-6 and J usage is TRBJ2-1; D unresolved. The CDR3 has 14 amino acids. Germline loops: CDR1 MNHNY, CDR2 SVGAGI (reference sequence). Trimming took off 5 bases at V and 4 bases at J, with 12 bases between the two ends. The CDR3 DNA is TGTGCCAGCAGTGATAGGCAGAGTTACAATGAGCAGTTCTTC. Translated, it gives CASSDRQSYNEQFF.

This chain connects TRBV12-3 or TRBV12-4 to TRBJ2-7, with a weak D call TRBD2 (6 bases). Between the trimmed V and J ends, which lost 4 bases and 6 bases, there was a span of 13 bases. CDR3 length: 13 residues. The CDR3 coding sequence is TGTGCCAGCAGTTACCTGGGGGGTGGCGAGCAGTACTTC. This gives the protein CASSYLGGGEQYF.

The rearrangement joins TRBV5-1 to TRBJ2-7; 12 bases agree with TRBD2. The germline CDR1 and CDR2 sequences are SGHRS and YFSETQ. The V and J ends lost 3 bases and 6 bases, in that order; junction bases with no gene match: 7. CDR3 length equals 15 residues. CDR3: CASSSTSGGPGEQYF. The CDR3 DNA reads as TGCGCCAGCAGCTCAACTAGCGGGGGGCCGGGCGAGCAGTACTTC.

The chain recombines TRBV19 with TRBJ2-1, with a weak D call TRBD1 (6 bases). The CDR3 spans 14 residues. V gave up 1 base and J gave up 9 bases, with 13 bases separating them. Germline V gene lookup returns CDR1 LNHDA and CDR2 SQIVND (reference sequence). CDR3 loop: CASSIVGASGEQFF. Here the CDR3 DNA reads TGTGCCAGTAGTATAGTGGGGGCTAGTGGTGAGCAGTTCTTC.